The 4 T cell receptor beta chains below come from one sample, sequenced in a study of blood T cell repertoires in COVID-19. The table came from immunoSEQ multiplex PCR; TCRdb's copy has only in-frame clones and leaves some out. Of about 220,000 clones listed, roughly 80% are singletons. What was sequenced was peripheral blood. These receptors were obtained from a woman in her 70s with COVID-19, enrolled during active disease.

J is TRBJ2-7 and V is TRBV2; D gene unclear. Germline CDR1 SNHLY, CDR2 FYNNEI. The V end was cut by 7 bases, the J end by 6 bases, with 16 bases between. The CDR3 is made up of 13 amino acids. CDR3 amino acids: CASIPGGLSEQYF. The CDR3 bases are TGTGCCAGCATTCCAGGTGGGCTTTCCGAGCAGTACTTC.

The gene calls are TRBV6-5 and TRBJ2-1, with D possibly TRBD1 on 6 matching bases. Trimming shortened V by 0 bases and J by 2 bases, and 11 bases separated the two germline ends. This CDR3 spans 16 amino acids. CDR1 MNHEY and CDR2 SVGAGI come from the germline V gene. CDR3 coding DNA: TGTGCCAGCAGTTACTCGACAGGAGTTACCTACAATGAGCAGTTCTTC. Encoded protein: CASSYSTGVTYNEQFF.

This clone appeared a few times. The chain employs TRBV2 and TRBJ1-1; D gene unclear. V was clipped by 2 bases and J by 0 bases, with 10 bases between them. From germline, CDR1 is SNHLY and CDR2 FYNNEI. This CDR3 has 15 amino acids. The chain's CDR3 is CASSEQPDLNTEAFF. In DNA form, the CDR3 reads TGTGCCAGCAGTGAACAGCCTGACTTGAACACTGAAGCTTTCTTT.

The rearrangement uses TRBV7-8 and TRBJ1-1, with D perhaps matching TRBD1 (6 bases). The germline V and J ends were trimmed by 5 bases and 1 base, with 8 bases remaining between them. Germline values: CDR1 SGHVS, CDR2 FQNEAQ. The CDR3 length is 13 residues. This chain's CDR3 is CASSKGGNTEAFF. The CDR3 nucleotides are TGTGCCAGCAGCAAAGGGGGGAACACTGAAGCTTTCTTT.